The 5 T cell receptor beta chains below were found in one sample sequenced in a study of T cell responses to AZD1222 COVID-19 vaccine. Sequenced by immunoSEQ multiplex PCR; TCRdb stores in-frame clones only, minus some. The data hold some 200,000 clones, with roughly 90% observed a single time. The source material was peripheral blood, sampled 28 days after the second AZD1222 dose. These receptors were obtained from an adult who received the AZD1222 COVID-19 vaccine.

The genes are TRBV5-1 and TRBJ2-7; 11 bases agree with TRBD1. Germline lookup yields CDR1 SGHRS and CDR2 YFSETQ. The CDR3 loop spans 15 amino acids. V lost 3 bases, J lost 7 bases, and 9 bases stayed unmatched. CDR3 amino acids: CASSSRGRDRGEQYF. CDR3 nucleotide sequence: TGCGCCAGCAGCTCGCGGGGCAGGGACAGGGGGGAGCAGTACTTC.

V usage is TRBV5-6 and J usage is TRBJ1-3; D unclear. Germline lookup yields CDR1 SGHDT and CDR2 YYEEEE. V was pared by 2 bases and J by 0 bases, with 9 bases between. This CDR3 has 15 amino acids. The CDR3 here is CASSFYSGSGNTIYF. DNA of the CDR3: TGTGCCAGCAGCTTCTATTCAGGCTCTGGAAACACCATATATTTT.

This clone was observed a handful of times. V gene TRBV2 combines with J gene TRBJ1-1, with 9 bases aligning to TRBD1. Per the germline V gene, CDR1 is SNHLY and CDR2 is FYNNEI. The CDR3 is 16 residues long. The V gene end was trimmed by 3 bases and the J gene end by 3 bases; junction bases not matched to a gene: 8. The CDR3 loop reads CASSDEDRGWHTEAFF. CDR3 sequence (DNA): TGTGCCAGCAGTGACGAGGACAGGGGTTGGCACACTGAAGCTTTCTTT.

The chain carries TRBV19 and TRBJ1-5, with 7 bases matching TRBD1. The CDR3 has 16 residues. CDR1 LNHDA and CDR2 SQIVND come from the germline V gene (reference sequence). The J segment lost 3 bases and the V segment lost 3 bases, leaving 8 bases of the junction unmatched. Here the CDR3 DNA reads TGTGCCAGTAGTATGTCGGGCAGGGGGACCAATCAGCCCCAGCATTTT. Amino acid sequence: CASSMSGRGTNQPQHF.

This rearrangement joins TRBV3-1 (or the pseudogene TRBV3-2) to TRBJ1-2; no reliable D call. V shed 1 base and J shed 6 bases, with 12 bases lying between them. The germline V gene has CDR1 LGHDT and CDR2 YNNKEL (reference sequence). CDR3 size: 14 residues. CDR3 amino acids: CASSQVGGYDGYTF. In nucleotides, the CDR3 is TGTGCCAGCAGCCAAGTGGGAGGGTACGATGGCTACACCTTC.